Below are 20 T cell receptor beta chains sequenced from a single sample in a study of T cell changes during pregnancy in multiple sclerosis. TCRdb's copy holds only in-frame clones and misses some; the assay was immunoSEQ multiplex PCR. The repertoire holds tens of thousands of clones, 85% to 95% seen once, with approximately 1.7% in the top ten. The input for sequencing was peripheral blood, taken after pregnancy. The origin of the receptors is a female donor in good health, enrolled as a control in a pregnancy study.

The chain links TRBV7-9 to TRBJ2-7, with D possibly TRBD1 on 6 matching bases. This CDR3 is built from 14 residues. Trimming left V 1 base short and J 5 bases short, with 12 bases between. The germline V gene has CDR1 SEHNR and CDR2 FQNEAQ (reference sequence). The CDR3 sequence is CASSLDRQADEQYF. In DNA, the CDR3 is TGTGCCAGCAGCTTAGATCGACAGGCAGACGAGCAGTACTTC.

This chain uses TRBV19 with TRBJ1-5, with TRBD1 matching over 7 bases. Germline values: CDR1 LNHDA, CDR2 SQIVND (reference sequence). The V segment lost 10 bases and the J segment 2 bases; nucleotides outside the gene matches: 11. This CDR3 spans 15 amino acids. CDR3 amino acids: CATSLDREGNQPQHF. Here the CDR3 DNA reads TGTGCCACCTCGCTAGACAGGGAGGGCAATCAGCCCCAGCATTTT.

The gene calls are TRBV4-1 and TRBJ2-5, with D possibly TRBD2 on 5 matching bases. Trimming took off 0 bases at V and 5 bases at J, with 19 bases between the two ends. The CDR3 is 17 amino acids. The germline CDR1 and CDR2 sequences are MGHRA and YSYEKL. The CDR3, as DNA: TGCGCCAGCAGCCAAGATATCGGAGCTAGCCGCGTGGAGACCCAGTACTTC. Its protein is CASSQDIGASRVETQYF.

This clone appeared a single time. This sequence joins TRBV2 and TRBJ2-1; possibly TRBD1 for D (5 bases). The CDR3 is made up of 12 amino acids. Between the trimmed V and J ends, which lost 6 bases and 6 bases, there was a span of 9 bases. Germline CDR1 and CDR2: SNHLY and FYNNEI. The CDR3, as DNA: TGTGCCAGCAGGGGGCAACTCAATGAGCAGTTCTTC. Its protein product is CASRGQLNEQFF.

The V call is TRBV6-1, the J call TRBJ2-2; 8 bases match TRBD1. This CDR3 spans 17 amino acids. Trimming cost V 4 bases and J 6 bases; bases outside gene matches: 13. In germline, CDR1 is MNHNS, CDR2 SASEGT. In nucleotides, the CDR3 is TGTGCCAGCAGTGCCCAAGGACAGGGTGAGGTGGCCGGGGAGCTGTTTTTT. Translated: CASSAQGQGEVAGELFF.

This chain connects TRBV7-2 to TRBJ2-3; a weak D match, TRBD2 (5 bases). The germline gives CDR1 SGHTA, CDR2 FQGNSA. V lost 2 bases to trimming and J lost 3 bases, with 9 bases between them. The CDR3 totals 14 residues. CDR3 protein: CASSLRERTDTQYF. CDR3 bases: TGTGCCAGCAGCTTACGGGAACGGACAGATACGCAGTATTTT.

This clone came up once. This sequence joins TRBV28 and TRBJ2-4, with TRBD1 matching over 9 bases. The V and J ends lost 5 bases and 3 bases, in that order; junction bases with no gene match: 5. This CDR3 has 15 residues. Per germline, CDR1 MDHEN and CDR2 SYDVKM. The CDR3 is CASSGTGGGKNIQYF. The CDR3 bases are TGTGCCAGCAGTGGAACAGGGGGCGGCAAAAACATTCAGTACTTC.

The chain uses TRBV5-1 and TRBJ2-1, with 7 bases lining up with TRBD1. The CDR3 has 15 amino acids. Germline values: CDR1 SGHRS, CDR2 YFSETQ. Trimming removed 3 bases from V and 3 bases from J; junction bases left unmatched: 6. The CDR3 DNA reads as TGCGCCAGCAGCTCACAGGGGTCTGTCTACAATGAGCAGTTCTTC. Its translation is CASSSQGSVYNEQFF.

This clone has just one count. The chain has TRBV4-1 and TRBJ1-1, with 9 nucleotides matching TRBD1. J lost 3 bases, V lost 3 bases, and 11 bases had no gene match. The CDR3 contains 17 residues. Germline V CDR1 and CDR2: MGHRA, YSYEKL. Here the CDR3 DNA reads TGCGCCAGCAGCCAGCTTCGACAGGGGGTTAAGCACACTGAAGCTTTCTTT. Translated: CASSQLRQGVKHTEAFF.

V gene TRBV27 combines with J gene TRBJ2-6; D is perhaps TRBD1 (6 bases). CDR3 length: 18 amino acids. V dropped 5 bases and J dropped 1 base, with 18 bases sitting between them. Germline CDR1 and CDR2: MNHEY and SMNVEV (reference sequence). Here the CDR3 reads CASSLRGTRTSGANVLTF. For the CDR3, the DNA is TGTGCCAGCAGTCTCAGGGGAACACGAACGTCTGGGGCCAACGTCCTGACTTTC.

V is TRBV10-3 and J is TRBJ2-7; 8 bases align to TRBD2. The J segment lost 3 bases and the V segment lost 8 bases, leaving 12 bases of the junction unmatched. The CDR3 extends over 15 amino acids. Germline CDR1 ENHRY, CDR2 SYGVKD. This CDR3 reads CAIRGGGPTNYEQYF. CDR3 in DNA: TGTGCCATCCGGGGGGGCGGACCCACGAACTACGAGCAGTACTTC.

This clone was detected once. The chain is built from TRBV2 and TRBJ2-7, with 7 bases matching TRBD1. Germline CDR1 SNHLY, CDR2 FYNNEI. The CDR3 is 12 amino acids. The trim removed 4 bases at V and 4 bases at J, leaving 1 base unmatched. CDR3 nucleotides: TGTGCCAGCAGTGTGACAGGGTACGAGCAGTACTTC. This gives the protein CASSVTGYEQYF. Together with reference TRBV2 and TRBJ2-7, the CDR3 gives the full variable domain: EPEVTQTPSHQVTQMGQEVILRCVPISNHLYFYWYRQILGQKVEFLVSFYNNEISEKSEIFDDQFSVERPDGSNFTLKIRSTKLEDSAMYFCASSVTGYEQYFGPGTRLTVT.

The chain recombines TRBV18 with TRBJ1-2, with a tentative D call TRBD1 (5 bases). Trimming removed 6 bases from V and 6 bases from J, with 23 bases in between. The germline V gene has CDR1 KGHSH and CDR2 LQKENI. There are 16 residues in the CDR3. The CDR3 is CASSARDSPNLDGYTF. The CDR3 coding sequence is TGTGCCAGCTCCGCTCGGGACTCACCCAACTTGGATGGCTACACCTTC.

The chain joins TRBV25-1 to TRBJ2-1; 9 bases line up with TRBD2. V was clipped by 4 bases and J by 6 bases; unmatched bases: 10. This CDR3 spans 16 amino acids. The germline gives CDR1 MGHDK, CDR2 SYGVNS. This CDR3 reads CASSGLLAGELNEQFF. The DNA of the CDR3 is TGTGCCAGCAGTGGGCTCTTAGCGGGAGAACTCAATGAGCAGTTCTTC. Using reference TRBV25-1 and TRBJ2-1 for the parts outside the CDR3, the full variable domain is EADIYQTPRYLVIGTGKKITLECSQTMGHDKMYWYQQDPGMELHLIHYSYGVNSTEKGDLSSESTVSRIRTEHFPLTLESARPSHTSQYLCASSGLLAGELNEQFFGPGTRLTVL.

As concerns this clone: Other DNA variants within this sample encode the same CDR3. The chain has TRBV7-9 and TRBJ1-3; D is ambiguous. The CDR3 extends over 14 amino acids. CDR1 and CDR2 (germline): SEHNR, FQNEAQ (reference sequence). Trimming left V 4 bases short and J 0 bases short, with 7 bases between. CDR3 bases: TGTGCCAGCAGCTCGACATACTCTGGAAACACCATATATTTT. Translation gives CASSSTYSGNTIYF.

The chain couples TRBV5-1 to TRBJ1-4; unclear D gene. Germline lookup yields CDR1 SGHRS and CDR2 YFSETQ. Trimming cost V 0 bases and J 0 bases, with 9 bases left between them. The CDR3 length is 16 residues. The CDR3 DNA follows: TGCGCCAGCAGCTTGGGGGCGGGCACAACTAATGAAAAACTGTTTTTT. This gives the protein CASSLGAGTTNEKLFF. Based on the CDR3 plus reference TRBV5-1 and TRBJ1-4, the full variable domain is KAGVTQTPRYLIKTRGQQVTLSCSPISGHRSVSWYQQTPGQGLQFLFEYFSETQRNKGNFPGRFSGRQFSNSRSEMNVSTLELGDSALYLCASSLGAGTTNEKLFFGSGTQLSVL.

This rearrangement joins TRBV9 to TRBJ2-1; 11 nucleotides align to TRBD1. The CDR3 totals 16 residues. Germline trimming cut 3 bases from V and 2 bases from J; bases unmatched to any gene: 4. Germline CDR1 is SGDLS and CDR2 is YYNGEE. The CDR3, as DNA: TGTGCCAGCAGCGACCCGGGACAGGGGGCCTACAATGAGCAGTTCTTC. It specifies CASSDPGQGAYNEQFF.

The J gene is TRBJ2-3, the V gene TRBV2, with 10 bases identical to TRBD2. The V and J ends lost 8 bases and 0 bases, in that order; junction bases with no gene match: 2. This CDR3 has 14 residues. Looked up from germline, CDR1 is SNHLY and CDR2 is FYNNEI. This CDR3 is CASSTSGSTDTQYF. In nucleotides, the CDR3 is TGTGCCAGCTCGACTAGCGGGAGCACAGATACGCAGTATTTT.

The chain links TRBV13 to TRBJ2-1; 11 positions match TRBD2. The V gene end was trimmed by 2 bases and the J gene end by 0 bases; junction bases not matched to a gene: 18. The germline CDR1 and CDR2 sequences are PRHDT and FYEKMQ (reference sequence). This CDR3 is built from 22 residues. CDR3 coding DNA: TGTGCCAGCAGCTTATACTTTCTACGGCTAGCGGGAGGCCCGAGCTCCTACAATGAGCAGTTCTTC. Protein product: CASSLYFLRLAGGPSSYNEQFF.

This sequence joins TRBV9 and TRBJ2-7; 7 bases agree with TRBD2. Germline V CDR1 and CDR2: SGDLS, YYNGEE. The CDR3 sequence is 15 residues long. V shed 0 bases and J 3 bases; nucleotides not matched to a gene: 6. In DNA form, the CDR3 reads TGTGCCAGCAGCGTAGGTGCGGGAGCTGGCTACGAGCAGTACTTC. Protein sequence: CASSVGAGAGYEQYF.